The clone carrying this T cell receptor (beta chain) has more than one count but fewer than ten. This sample was included in a study of patients and donors after allogeneic stem cell transplantation. Germline CDR1 and CDR2: SGHRS and YFSETQ. The CDR3 contains 18 residues. Deletions cut 2 bases from V and 1 base from J, with 21 bases between. Each CDR3 protein is one row after TCRdb ran MiXCR on the RT-PCR reads. The profile covers 150,000 to 200,000 distinct CDR3 sequences, with 30% appearing a single time and 3.2% taken by the ten largest. The material sequenced was blood, either unsorted or a sorted T cell fraction (not recorded which). This sequence originates from a human donor who was either an allogeneic HSCT recipient or a stem cell or donor lymphocyte infusion donor (not recorded which). It is not recorded whose cells these are; they may come from a transplant donor. The rearrangement links TRBV5-1 to TRBJ1-1, with D possibly being TRBD1 (5 bases). This CDR3 reads CASSFDSPGTVGNTEAFF. The CDR3 DNA reads TGCGCCAGCAGCTTTGACAGCCCGGGCACGGTGGGGAACACTGAAGCTTTCTTT.